One and the same sample provided the 31 T cell receptor beta chains below, sequenced in a study of cytotoxic CD8 clonotypes in ibrutinib-treated CLL. Sequencing was performed with immunoSEQ multiplex PCR; in TCRdb, only in-frame clones are kept and a portion is missing. The table includes roughly 300,000 clones, approximately 76% detected once. Sequenced here: PBMCs, sampled at disease progression, from a patient treated with ibrutinib. These receptor sequences come from a human donor with chronic lymphocytic leukemia.

The chain employs TRBV10-3 and TRBJ2-3, with D tentatively TRBD1 (7 bases). The CDR3 runs to 13 residues. Trimming left V 7 bases short and J 6 bases short, with 14 bases between. Germline V lookup: CDR1 ENHRY, CDR2 SYGVKD. CDR3: CAITGGKGDTQYF. CDR3 nucleotide sequence: TGTGCCATCACAGGGGGGAAAGGTGATACGCAGTATTTT.

The V call is TRBV5-1, the J call TRBJ2-7; D uncertain. CDR3 length equals 11 residues. Germline V lookup: CDR1 SGHRS, CDR2 YFSETQ. Trimming shortened V by 5 bases and J by 6 bases, and 9 bases separated the two germline ends. CDR3 amino acids: CASSGPGEQYF. In DNA form, the CDR3 reads TGCGCCAGCAGTGGTCCGGGCGAGCAGTACTTC.

J is TRBJ1-2 and V is TRBV19, with TRBD1 identical over 7 bases. Germline assignment: CDR1 LNHDA and CDR2 SQIVND (reference sequence). J lost 0 bases, V lost 6 bases, and 16 bases had no gene match. The CDR3 contains 18 residues. DNA of the CDR3: TGTGCCAGTAGCAAGGCACTGCTTGGGACAGCCCCTAACTATGGCTACACCTTC. This sequence encodes CASSKALLGTAPNYGYTF.

This rearrangement joins TRBV6-1 to TRBJ1-2; D is possibly TRBD1 (6 bases). Deletions cut 2 bases from V and 8 bases from J, with 27 bases between. The CDR3 runs 18 residues. Per germline, CDR1 MNHNS and CDR2 SASEGT. The CDR3 spells CASSERGAGFLRGGGYTF. Here the CDR3 DNA reads TGTGCCAGCAGTGAACGGGGGGCAGGCTTCCTAAGGGGAGGCGGCTACACCTTC.

As DNA, the CDR3 is TGTGCCAGAGCTCGACAGACGAACACCGGGGAGCTGTTTTTT. Protein: CARARQTNTGELFF. This rearrangement joins TRBV2 to TRBJ2-2; tentatively, D is TRBD1 (5 bases). The CDR3 length is 14 residues. Trimming left V 9 bases short and J 0 bases short, with 11 bases between. The germline gives CDR1 SNHLY, CDR2 FYNNEI.

CDR3 coding DNA: TGTGCCAGCAGCCCTCGGGTGACGTACGAGCAGTACTTC. The encoded protein is CASSPRVTYEQYF. The genes are TRBV5-6 and TRBJ2-7; unclear D gene. The CDR3 covers 13 residues. V gave up 4 bases and J gave up 4 bases, with 12 bases separating them. Looked up from germline, CDR1 is SGHDT and CDR2 is YYEEEE.

The rearrangement uses TRBV10-3 and TRBJ1-1; 7 bases are a match to TRBD1. J lost 2 bases, V lost 6 bases, and 9 bases had no gene match. Germline V gene lookup returns CDR1 ENHRY and CDR2 SYGVKD. The CDR3 totals 15 residues. CDR3 protein: CAISGITGANTEAFF. DNA of the CDR3: TGTGCCATCAGCGGTATAACAGGGGCCAACACTGAAGCTTTCTTT.

J is TRBJ1-1 and V is TRBV4-1; no definite D call. CDR3 size: 12 residues. Germline CDR1 reads MGHRA; CDR2 reads YSYEKL. Deletions cut 2 bases from V and 14 bases from J, with 15 bases between. CDR3 sequence: CASSQNDLGPFF. The CDR3 DNA reads TGCGCCAGCAGCCAAAATGACCTAGGACCATTCTTT.

The chain uses TRBV5-1 and TRBJ2-7, with D perhaps matching TRBD1 (5 bases). The germline V gene has CDR1 SGHRS and CDR2 YFSETQ. V was pared by 0 bases and J by 2 bases, with 9 bases between. The CDR3 extends over 14 amino acids. The CDR3 protein is CASSLARAAYEQYF. The CDR3 DNA is TGCGCCAGCAGCTTGGCCAGGGCAGCCTACGAGCAGTACTTC.

The chain carries TRBV9 and TRBJ1-3, with D maybe TRBD1 (5 bases). Germline V CDR1 and CDR2: SGDLS, YYNGEE. The CDR3 is 15 amino acids. The ends were cut back, 5 bases at V and 4 bases at J, with 16 bases in the middle. The chain's CDR3 is CASSSGGGLGNTIYF. CDR3 sequence (DNA): TGTGCCAGCAGTTCGGGGGGAGGGTTGGGAAACACCATATATTTT. The full variable domain, its missing parts supplied by reference TRBV9 and TRBJ1-3, is DSGVTQTPKHLITATGQRVTLRCSPRSGDLSVYWYQQSLDQGLQFLIQYYNGEERAKGNILERFSAQQFPDLHSELNLSSLELGDSALYFCASSSGGGLGNTIYFGEGSWLTVV.

The gene calls are TRBV29-1 and TRBJ1-2, with a possible D match to TRBD1 (5 bases). Germline lookup yields CDR1 SQVTM and CDR2 ANQGSEA. Trimming shortened V by 4 bases and J by 7 bases, and 13 bases separated the two germline ends. The CDR3 covers 12 residues. This CDR3 is CSVVWGVGGYTF. The CDR3, as DNA: TGCAGCGTTGTGTGGGGGGTCGGTGGCTACACCTTC.

The gene calls are TRBV30 and TRBJ1-2, with 8 positions matching TRBD1. V shed 5 bases, J shed 3 bases, and the junction held 5 bases outside the gene matches. From germline, CDR1 is GTSNPN and CDR2 SVGIG (reference sequence). The CDR3 sequence is 13 residues long. CDR3 DNA: TGTGCCTGGCCGGACAGGGCCGACTATGGCTACACCTTC. Translation: CAWPDRADYGYTF.

This rearrangement joins TRBV7-2 to TRBJ2-3, with 7 positions matching TRBD1. The V gene's germline CDR1 is SGHTA and CDR2 FQGNSA. The CDR3 contains 16 residues. V shed 6 bases, J shed 4 bases, and the junction held 13 bases outside the gene matches. The CDR3 coding sequence is TGTGCCAGCAGTACCCTCAGGGGGAGTTTCTCAGATACGCAGTATTTT. It specifies CASSTLRGSFSDTQYF.

This clone was seen just once. The CDR3 DNA reads TGTGCCAGCAGGGACCAGGGCACTGAAGCTTTCTTT. Translating it yields CASRDQGTEAFF. The genes are TRBV6-5 and TRBJ1-1; D may be TRBD1 (5 bases). The V gene's germline CDR1 is MNHEY and CDR2 SVGAGI. The CDR3 loop spans 12 amino acids. Trimming left V 6 bases short and J 4 bases short, with 9 bases between.

This chain uses TRBV6-1 with TRBJ2-7, with TRBD1 identical over 7 bases. Trimming took 5 bases from V and 0 from J; bases not matched to a gene: 7. CDR3 size: 15 residues. The germline V gene encodes CDR1 MNHNS and CDR2 SASEGT. CDR3 DNA sequence: TGTGCCAGCAGTTTTCCGGGACAGTCCTCCTACGAGCAGTACTTC. Residues: CASSFPGQSSYEQYF.

V usage is TRBV6-4 and J usage is TRBJ2-3; a weak D match, TRBD2 (6 bases). The V end was cut by 5 bases, the J end by 6 bases, with 12 bases between. Germline assignment: CDR1 MRHNA and CDR2 SNTAGT. The CDR3 runs to 13 residues. Written as DNA, the CDR3 is TGTGCCAGCAGTAGCGGAGGGCCGGATACGCAGTATTTT. Translating gives CASSSGGPDTQYF.

The V and J genes are TRBV25-1 and TRBJ1-3, with a tentative D call TRBD1 (5 bases). Germline V CDR1 and CDR2: MGHDK, SYGVNS. The CDR3 is 15 amino acids. The V end was cut by 6 bases, the J end by 2 bases, with 14 bases between. The CDR3 spells CASRSSGIAGNTIYF. The CDR3 nucleotides read TGTGCCAGCAGGTCTTCAGGGATAGCTGGAAACACCATATATTTT.

This clone was detected once. The chain couples TRBV2 to TRBJ2-1; no definite D call. This CDR3 is 12 amino acids long. With 3 bases removed from V and 3 bases from J, the gap between germline ends came to 3 bases. Germline lookup yields CDR1 SNHLY and CDR2 FYNNEI. The CDR3 DNA reads as TGTGCCAGCAGTGATTACTACAATGAGCAGTTCTTC. Amino acid sequence: CASSDYYNEQFF.

In its sample, this clone was seen once. The gene calls are TRBV5-1 and TRBJ1-3; no firm D call. CDR3 length: 15 amino acids. With 0 bases removed from V and 0 bases from J, the gap between germline ends came to 7 bases. Germline V gene data show CDR1 as SGHRS and CDR2 as YFSETQ. The CDR3 DNA follows: TGCGCCAGCAGCTTGGGACACTACTCTGGAAACACCATATATTTT. It yields the protein CASSLGHYSGNTIYF.

The chain combines TRBV6-5 with TRBJ2-1; TRBD2 aligns across 7 bases. Germline loops: CDR1 MNHEY, CDR2 SVGAGI. The CDR3 is 14 residues long. With V trimmed by 2 bases and J by 5 bases, 3 bases remained unmatched. The CDR3 protein is CASSYGGDDNEQFF. CDR3 DNA: TGTGCCAGCAGTTACGGGGGGGATGACAATGAGCAGTTCTTC.

This chain connects TRBV7-3 to TRBJ1-2; the match to TRBD1 covers 10 bases. Germline V gene lookup returns CDR1 SGHTA and CDR2 FQGTGA. V gave up 6 bases and J gave up 7 bases; unmatched junction bases: 8. CDR3 length equals 14 residues. CDR3 sequence (DNA): TGTGCCAGCAGTCGAGGACAGGGGGAAGGTGGCTACACCTTC. It codes for CASSRGQGEGGYTF.

This clone was seen more than once but under ten times. The chain has TRBV5-1 and TRBJ2-7; possible D gene TRBD1, 5 bases. The germline V and J ends were trimmed by 2 bases and 0 bases, with 9 bases remaining between them. The germline V gene encodes CDR1 SGHRS and CDR2 YFSETQ. This CDR3 has 14 residues. The CDR3 loop reads CASSFVQASYEQYF. DNA of the CDR3: TGCGCCAGCAGCTTCGTACAGGCCTCCTACGAGCAGTACTTC.

V and J are TRBV27 and TRBJ1-1; weak D call: TRBD1 (5 bases). With 5 bases removed from V and 2 bases from J, the gap between germline ends came to 9 bases. Germline V gene data show CDR1 as MNHEY and CDR2 as SMNVEV (reference sequence). The CDR3 runs to 13 residues. The DNA of the CDR3 is TGTGCCAGCAGTATGACAGTAAACACTGAAGCTTTCTTT. Translated: CASSMTVNTEAFF.

A few counts support this clone. V and J are TRBV19 and TRBJ1-2; no reliable D call. Looked up from germline, CDR1 is LNHDA and CDR2 is SQIVND (reference sequence). Trimming took 7 bases from V and 7 from J, leaving 10 bases between them. The CDR3 has 11 amino acids. The CDR3 sequence is CASTAGSGYTF. Written as DNA, the CDR3 is TGTGCCAGTACGGCGGGGTCTGGCTACACCTTC.

V and J are TRBV2 and TRBJ2-7; 8 nucleotides line up with TRBD1. The J segment lost 3 bases and the V segment lost 6 bases, leaving 7 bases of the junction unmatched. From germline, CDR1 is SNHLY and CDR2 FYNNEI. The CDR3 is 14 amino acids. The CDR3 protein is CASSQGASFYEQYF. In nucleotides, the CDR3 is TGTGCCAGCAGCCAGGGGGCGTCCTTCTACGAGCAGTACTTC.

V and J are TRBV6-6 and TRBJ2-7; D remains ambiguous. Germline V gene data show CDR1 as MNHNY and CDR2 as SVGAGI (reference sequence). V was trimmed by 2 bases and J by 7 bases, leaving 12 bases between them. The CDR3 totals 13 residues. CDR3 sequence (DNA): TGTGCCAGCAGTTACAATCCCGGTGGTGAGCAGTACTTC. It codes for CASSYNPGGEQYF.

The chain has TRBV15 and TRBJ2-4; 7 nucleotides align to TRBD2. In germline, CDR1 is LNHNV, CDR2 YYDKDF (reference sequence). This CDR3 region has 16 residues. V lost 5 bases and J lost 1; bases outside the gene matches: 8. CDR3 residues: CATSGRTSAAKNIQYF. CDR3 nucleotide sequence: TGTGCCACCAGCGGGAGAACTAGCGCGGCCAAAAACATTCAGTACTTC.

The chain links TRBV14 to TRBJ2-7, with D perhaps assigned TRBD1 or TRBD2 (5 bases each). The CDR3 has 17 residues. The germline gives CDR1 SGHDN, CDR2 FVKESK. V lost 1 base to trimming and J lost 7 bases, with 23 bases between them. The CDR3 DNA follows: TGTGCCAGCAGCCAAGCCAGGCTTGTTCGGGGCCCGGAGGAGCAGTACTTC. Its translation: CASSQARLVRGPEEQYF.

The chain combines TRBV9 with TRBJ2-3; D is unresolved. Germline V CDR1 and CDR2: SGDLS, YYNGEE. V dropped 1 base and J dropped 5 bases, with 8 bases sitting between them. This CDR3 is built from 13 residues. The CDR3 protein is CASSVISGDTQYF. DNA of the CDR3: TGTGCCAGCAGCGTAATATCCGGAGATACGCAGTATTTT. Variable domain in full (rest from reference TRBV9 and TRBJ2-3): DSGVTQTPKHLITATGQRVTLRCSPRSGDLSVYWYQQSLDQGLQFLIQYYNGEERAKGNILERFSAQQFPDLHSELNLSSLELGDSALYFCASSVISGDTQYFGPGTRLTVL.

The chain carries TRBV7-2 and TRBJ2-1; TRBD2 matches 9 bases. The V and J ends lost 1 base and 10 bases, in that order; junction bases with no gene match: 8. CDR3 size: 15 residues. CDR1 and CDR2 from the germline V gene are SGHTA and FQGNSA. The CDR3 nucleotides are TGTGCCAGCAGCTTAGAGCCTCTAGCGGGGTTCGAGCAGTTCTTC. It encodes CASSLEPLAGFEQFF.

J is TRBJ2-2 and V is TRBV13; 8 bases match TRBD2. With V trimmed by 0 bases and J by 6 bases, 0 bases remained unmatched. The germline V gene has CDR1 PRHDT and CDR2 FYEKMQ (reference sequence). The CDR3 is made up of 14 amino acids. Written as DNA, the CDR3 is TGTGCCAGCAGCTTAGGACTAGCGGCCGGGGAGCTGTTTTTT. Residues: CASSLGLAAGELFF.